The clone carrying this TCR beta chain has at least ten counts. Antigen unknown. The sample is drawn from a study of regulatory T cells in long-lasting Graves disease. Study-wide results and limits: TRBV28, TRBJ1-2 and TRBJ2-5 emerged as the favored segments in persistent disease.

TCR beta libraries were built with iRepertoire HTBI primers and Arm-PCR of CDR3 regions. TCRdb reprocessed the multiplex PCR reads with MiXCR, giving one entry per CDR3 protein. The sample shows roughly 610,000 distinct CDR3 sequences, roughly 16% of them seen only once. Stated time point: newly diagnosed GD, antithyroid drugs for less than 3 months. With RNA extracted from PBMCs as input, the TCR library was made. CDR1 and CDR2 from the germline V gene are SGHVS and FQNEAQ. V lost 5 bases to trimming and J lost 6 bases, with 17 bases between them. The CDR3 has 14 residues. These same records also appear under a second study, on T cells in Graves' hyperthyroidism and ophthalmopathy.

Sequenced here: peripheral blood mononuclear cells (PBMCs), sampled at new diagnosis, from a patient treated with antithyroid drugs. This sequence originates from a young man with Graves disease. The genes are TRBV7-8 and TRBJ2-7; D perhaps matches TRBD2 (6 bases). CDR3 coding DNA: TGTGCCAGCAGCACAACCGTTGGGGGAGGCGAGCAGTACTTC. It codes for CASSTTVGGGEQYF.